This T cell receptor (beta chain) appears in the sequencing data of a study of shared clonotypes between healthy human individuals. TCRdb's copy holds only in-frame clones and misses some; the assay was immunoSEQ multiplex PCR. The sample carries over 2 million clones, over 85% recorded once. The receptor was derived from a young man in good health. Material: naive CD4+ T cells sorted from blood. Subset given: CD45RA+ positively selected.

DNA of the CDR3: TGTGCCAGCAGCACCCGGACAGGGGCGAACACCGGGGAGCTGTTTTTT. Translated: CASSTRTGANTGELFF. The rearrangement uses TRBV7-6 and TRBJ2-2; TRBD1 matches 9 bases. The V gene's germline CDR1 is SGHVS and CDR2 FNYEAQ. V was clipped by 5 bases and J by 0 bases; unmatched bases: 4. The CDR3 has 16 residues.